This is a list of T cell receptor beta chains from one sample in a study of CD8 T cells in ankylosing spondylitis. TCRdb recomputed calls from the 5' RACE reads with MiXCR, one row per CDR3 protein. Of under 300,000 distinct CDR3 sequences in the sample, around 11% were seen once. Sequencing input: blood, either unsorted or a sorted T cell fraction (not recorded which). The receptor set was obtained from a male donor with ankylosing spondylitis or in good health (not recorded which). Each CDR3 is given with its conserved first and last residue. D genes are given only for firm matches. Rows give clone size only sometimes, using once, few, many, or a class for an expanded clone.

TRBD2,TRBJ2-3,TRBV20-1,many,CSARGRSGSATDTQYF,TGCAGTGCTAGAGGTCGTAGCGGGTCCGCCACAGATACGCAGTATTTT
TRBD1,TRBJ2-5,TRBV20-1,NA,CNALGGQGSPETQYF,TGCAATGCTTTAGGTGGACAGGGTTCCCCAGAGACCCAGTACTTC
TRBD2,TRBJ2-1,TRBV5-1,many,CASSLDPAGGTREQFF,TGCGCCAGCAGCTTGGATCCAGCGGGGGGGACAAGGGAGCAGTTCTTC
TRBD1,TRBJ2-7,TRBV19,NA,CASRGTGGLGRYEQYF,TGTGCCAGTAGAGGGACAGGGGGCTTGGGGCGCTACGAGCAGTACTTC
NA,TRBJ1-3,TRBV12-3/TRBV12-4,many,CASSFQGQQLNTIYF,TGTGCCAGCAGTTTTCAAGGCCAGCAGCTCAACACCATATATTTT
NA,TRBJ2-3,TRBV7-2,NA,CASSRFHSTDTQYF,TGTGCCAGCAGCAGGTTCCATAGCACAGATACGCAGTATTTT
TRBD2,TRBJ2-7,TRBV20-1,many,CSADTRLAGGIYEQYF,TGCAGTGCCGACACCCGACTAGCGGGAGGGATATACGAGCAGTACTTC
NA,TRBJ2-3,TRBV7-2,NA,CASSLGRVSTDTQYF,TGTGCCAGCAGCTTAGGTCGCGTAAGCACAGATACGCAGTATTTT
NA,TRBJ2-7,TRBV7-6,many,CASSTQGTNSYEQYF,TGTGCCAGCAGCACACAGGGTACTAACTCCTACGAGCAGTACTTC
NA,TRBJ2-5,TRBV3-1,NA,CASSQKIGGRKETQYF,TGTGCCAGCAGCCAAAAAATCGGGGGGCGGAAAGAGACCCAGTACTTC
TRBD2,TRBJ2-3,TRBV20-1,many,CSATGLAATDTQYF,TGCAGTGCCACCGGACTAGCTGCCACAGATACGCAGTATTTT
NA,TRBJ2-5,TRBV29-1,NA,CSVDRLGETQYF,TGCAGCGTTGATCGGTTAGGAGAGACCCAGTACTTC
NA,TRBJ2-4,TRBV6-1,few,CASIGWSRVGKNIQYF,TGTGCCAGCATAGGGTGGTCCAGGGTTGGCAAAAACATTCAGTACTTC
NA,TRBJ2-1,TRBV7-8,many,CASSLSNYNEQFF,TGTGCCAGCAGCTTGAGTAACTACAATGAGCAGTTCTTC
TRBD2,TRBJ2-2,TRBV12-3/TRBV12-4,many,CASSSGGGLNTGELFF,TGTGCCAGCAGCTCGGGGGGGGGTTTGAACACCGGGGAGCTGTTTTTT
NA,TRBJ2-1,TRBV27,NA,CTSSFGGQLNEQFF,TGTACCAGCAGTTTCGGGGGACAGTTGAATGAGCAGTTCTTC
TRBD2,TRBJ2-5,TRBV7-9,many,CASHLGGAEETQYF,TGTGCCAGCCACTTGGGAGGGGCCGAAGAGACCCAGTACTTC
NA,TRBJ1-1,TRBV29-1,many,CSVESSGPSEDEAFF,TGCAGCGTTGAATCTAGCGGGCCGTCGGAGGATGAAGCTTTCTTT
NA,TRBJ1-5,TRBV20-1,many,CSAREPGGNQPQHF,TGCAGTGCTAGAGAACCGGGAGGCAATCAGCCCCAGCATTTT
NA,TRBJ2-1,TRBV12-3/TRBV12-4,many,CASSFLGATPYNEQFF,TGTGCCAGCAGTTTCCTGGGGGCGACACCTTACAATGAGCAGTTCTTC
TRBD1,TRBJ1-2,TRBV5-1,few,CASSETTGTYGYTF,TGCGCCAGCAGCGAAACGACAGGGACATATGGCTACACCTTC